These T cell receptor beta chains were read from a single sample in a study of T-cell reconstitution after alpha-beta-depleted transplantation in children. TCRdb passed the PCR reads through MiXCR, listing each CDR3 protein once. The sample gives fewer than 150,000 distinct CDR3 sequences, approximately 8.7% of which show up once; 24% is in the top ten. The source material was PBMCs, mostly from graft donor cells, sampled 180 days after TCRalphabeta/CD19-depleted stem cell transplant. These receptors all stem from a girl under three years old who had a stem cell transplant for combined immunodeficiency, so the T cells may come from the graft donor. Each CDR3 is given with its conserved first and last residue. Each record gives: J gene, clone size, V gene, D gene, CDR3 protein, CDR3 DNA. The D gene is left open where the match is weak. The listing skips clone size in some rows; elsewhere it reads once, few, many or a size class.

j_gene: TRBJ2-7; abundance: NA; v_gene: TRBV7-8; d_gene: NA; CDR3aa: CASSFNEGRHEQYF; CDR3nt: TGTGCCAGCAGCTTTAACGAAGGGAGGCACGAGCAGTACTTC
j_gene: TRBJ2-2; abundance: many; v_gene: TRBV29-1; d_gene: TRBD2; CDR3aa: CSARTSGNTGELFF; CDR3nt: TGCAGCGCCCGGACTAGCGGGAACACCGGGGAGCTGTTTTTT
j_gene: TRBJ1-1; abundance: NA; v_gene: TRBV5-1; d_gene: NA; CDR3aa: CASSLAQLRSVNTEAFF; CDR3nt: TGCGCCAGCAGCTTGGCCCAACTTAGATCCGTGAACACTGAAGCTTTCTTT
j_gene: TRBJ2-7; abundance: few; v_gene: TRBV6-2/TRBV6-3; d_gene: NA; CDR3aa: CASRGPGVKEQYF; CDR3nt: TGTGCCAGCAGAGGGCCGGGGGTGAAGGAGCAGTACTTC
j_gene: TRBJ2-5; abundance: many; v_gene: TRBV5-1; d_gene: NA; CDR3aa: CASSLGFQETQYF; CDR3nt: TGCGCCAGCAGCTTGGGATTCCAAGAGACCCAGTACTTC
j_gene: TRBJ2-7; abundance: many; v_gene: TRBV20-1; d_gene: NA; CDR3aa: CSAPPDRRSYEQYF; CDR3nt: TGCAGTGCTCCCCCGGACAGACGATCCTACGAGCAGTACTTC
j_gene: TRBJ2-3; abundance: NA; v_gene: TRBV20-1; d_gene: TRBD2; CDR3aa: CSTSAGSTDTQYF; CDR3nt: TGCAGCACTTCAGCGGGAAGCACAGATACGCAGTATTTT
j_gene: TRBJ2-3; abundance: NA; v_gene: TRBV20-1; d_gene: NA; CDR3aa: CSARKAGPSNTQYF; CDR3nt: TGCAGTGCTAGAAAGGCAGGGCCCTCTAATACGCAGTATTTT
j_gene: TRBJ2-3; abundance: NA; v_gene: TRBV20-1; d_gene: TRBD2; CDR3aa: CSAARGSGRLTDTQYF; CDR3nt: TGCAGTGCTGCCCGGGGTAGCGGGAGATTAACAGATACGCAGTATTTT
j_gene: TRBJ1-1; abundance: NA; v_gene: TRBV28; d_gene: TRBD1; CDR3aa: CASSSPGQRRSNTEAFF; CDR3nt: TGTGCCAGCAGTTCGCCGGGACAGCGGCGCTCTAACACTGAAGCTTTCTTT